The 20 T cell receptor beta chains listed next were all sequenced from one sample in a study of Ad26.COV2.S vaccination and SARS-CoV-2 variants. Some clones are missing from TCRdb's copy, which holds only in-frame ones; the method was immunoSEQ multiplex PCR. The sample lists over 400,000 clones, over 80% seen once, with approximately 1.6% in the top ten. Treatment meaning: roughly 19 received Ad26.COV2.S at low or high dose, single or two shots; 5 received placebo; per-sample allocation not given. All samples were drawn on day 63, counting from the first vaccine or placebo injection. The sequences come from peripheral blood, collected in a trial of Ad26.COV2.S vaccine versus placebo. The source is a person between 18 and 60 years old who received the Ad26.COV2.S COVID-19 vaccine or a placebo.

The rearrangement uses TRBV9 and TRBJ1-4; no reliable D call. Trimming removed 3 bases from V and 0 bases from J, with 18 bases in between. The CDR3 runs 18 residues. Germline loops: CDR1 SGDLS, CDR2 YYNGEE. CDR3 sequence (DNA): TGTGCCAGCAGCGATCGGATGGAAGATCCCGCAACTAATGAAAAACTGTTTTTT. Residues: CASSDRMEDPATNEKLFF.

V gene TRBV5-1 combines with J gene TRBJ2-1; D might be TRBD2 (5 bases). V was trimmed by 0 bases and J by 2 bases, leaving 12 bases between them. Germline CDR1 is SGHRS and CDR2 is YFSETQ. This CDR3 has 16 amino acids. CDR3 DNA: TGCGCCAGCAGCTTGGGCCCGGGGAGAACCTACAATGAGCAGTTCTTC. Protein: CASSLGPGRTYNEQFF.

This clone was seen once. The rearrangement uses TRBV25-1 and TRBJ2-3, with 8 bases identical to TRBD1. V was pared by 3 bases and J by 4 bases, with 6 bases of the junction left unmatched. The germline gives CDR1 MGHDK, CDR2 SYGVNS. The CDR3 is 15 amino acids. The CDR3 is CASSEAGGASDTQYF. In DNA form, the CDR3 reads TGTGCCAGCAGTGAGGCAGGGGGCGCGTCAGATACGCAGTATTTT. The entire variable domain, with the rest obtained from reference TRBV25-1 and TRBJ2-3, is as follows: EADIYQTPRYLVIGTGKKITLECSQTMGHDKMYWYQQDPGMELHLIHYSYGVNSTEKGDLSSESTVSRIRTEHFPLTLESARPSHTSQYLCASSEAGGASDTQYFGPGTRLTVL.

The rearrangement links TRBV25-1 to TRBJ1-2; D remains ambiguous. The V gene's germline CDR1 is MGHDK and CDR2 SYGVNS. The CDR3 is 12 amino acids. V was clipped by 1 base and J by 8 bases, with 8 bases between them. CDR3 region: CASSEFAGGYTF. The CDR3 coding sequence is TGTGCCAGCAGTGAATTCGCGGGGGGCTACACCTTC.

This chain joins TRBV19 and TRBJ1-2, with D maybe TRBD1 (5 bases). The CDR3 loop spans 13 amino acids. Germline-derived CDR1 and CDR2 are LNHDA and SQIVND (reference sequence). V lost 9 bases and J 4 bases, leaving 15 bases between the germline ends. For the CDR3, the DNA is TGTGCCAGCCGACAGTCCCCTAGCTATGGCTACACCTTC. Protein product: CASRQSPSYGYTF.

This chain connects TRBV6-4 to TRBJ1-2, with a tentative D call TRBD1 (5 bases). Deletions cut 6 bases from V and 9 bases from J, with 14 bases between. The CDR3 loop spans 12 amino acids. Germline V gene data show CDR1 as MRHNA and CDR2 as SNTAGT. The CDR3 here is CASSGSGGRYTF. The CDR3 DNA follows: TGTGCCAGCAGCGGCAGCGGGGGACGCTACACCTTC.

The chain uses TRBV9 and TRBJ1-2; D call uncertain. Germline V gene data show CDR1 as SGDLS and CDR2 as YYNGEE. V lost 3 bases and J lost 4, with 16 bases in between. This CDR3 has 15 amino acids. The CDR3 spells CASSAIFYGVYGYTF. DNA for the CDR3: TGTGCCAGCAGCGCGATTTTTTACGGGGTCTATGGCTACACCTTC.

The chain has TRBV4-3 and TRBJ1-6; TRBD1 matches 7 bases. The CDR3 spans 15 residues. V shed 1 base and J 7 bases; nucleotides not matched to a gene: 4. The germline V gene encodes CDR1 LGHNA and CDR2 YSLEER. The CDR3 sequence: CASSQARQGNSPLHF. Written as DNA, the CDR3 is TGCGCCAGCAGCCAAGCCCGACAGGGAAATTCACCCCTCCACTTT.

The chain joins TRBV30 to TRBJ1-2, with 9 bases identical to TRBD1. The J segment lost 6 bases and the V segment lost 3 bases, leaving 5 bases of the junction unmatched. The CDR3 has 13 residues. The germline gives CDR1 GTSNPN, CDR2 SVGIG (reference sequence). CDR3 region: CAWRYRGLDGYTF. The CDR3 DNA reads TGTGCCTGGAGATACAGGGGGCTGGATGGCTACACCTTC.

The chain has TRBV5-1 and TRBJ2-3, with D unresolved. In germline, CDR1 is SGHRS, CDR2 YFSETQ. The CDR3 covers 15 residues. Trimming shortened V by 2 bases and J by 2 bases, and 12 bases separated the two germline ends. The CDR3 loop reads CASSFIRLDTDTQYF. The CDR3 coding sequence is TGCGCCAGCAGCTTCATCAGATTAGACACAGATACGCAGTATTTT. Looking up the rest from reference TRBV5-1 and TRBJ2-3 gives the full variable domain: KAGVTQTPRYLIKTRGQQVTLSCSPISGHRSVSWYQQTPGQGLQFLFEYFSETQRNKGNFPGRFSGRQFSNSRSEMNVSTLELGDSALYLCASSFIRLDTDTQYFGPGTRLTVL.

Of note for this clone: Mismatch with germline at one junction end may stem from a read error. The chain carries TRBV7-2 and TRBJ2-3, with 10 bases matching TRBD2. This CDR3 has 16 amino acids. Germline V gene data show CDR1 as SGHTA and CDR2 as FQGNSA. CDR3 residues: CASRLAGGGYTDTQYF. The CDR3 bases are TGTGCCAGCAGATTAGCGGGGGGAGGTTATACAGATACGCAGTATTTT.

CDR3: CASSRPGGKNTGELFF. The CDR3 DNA reads TGTGCCAGTAGTAGGCCAGGGGGAAAGAACACCGGGGAGCTGTTTTTT. The rearrangement links TRBV19 to TRBJ2-2, with 7 nucleotides matching TRBD1. The CDR3 is 16 residues long. With 4 bases clipped from V and 1 base from J, the junction kept 6 bases outside the gene matches. Per the germline V gene, CDR1 is LNHDA and CDR2 is SQIVND (reference sequence).

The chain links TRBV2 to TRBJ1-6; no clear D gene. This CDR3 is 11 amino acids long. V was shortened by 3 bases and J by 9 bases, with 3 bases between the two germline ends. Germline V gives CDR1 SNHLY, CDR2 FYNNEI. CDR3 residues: CASSDISPLHF. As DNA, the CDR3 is TGTGCCAGCAGTGATATTTCACCCCTCCACTTT.

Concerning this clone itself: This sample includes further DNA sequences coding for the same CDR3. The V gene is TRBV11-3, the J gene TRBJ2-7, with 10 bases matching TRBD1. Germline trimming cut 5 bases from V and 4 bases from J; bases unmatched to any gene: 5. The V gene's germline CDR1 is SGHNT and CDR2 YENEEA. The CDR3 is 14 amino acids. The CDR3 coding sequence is TGTGCCAGCAGCCCGGGGACAGGGGCGTACGAGCAGTACTTC. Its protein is CASSPGTGAYEQYF. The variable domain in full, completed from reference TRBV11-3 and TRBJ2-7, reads EAGVVQSPRYKIIEKKQPVAFWCNPISGHNTLYWYLQNLGQGPELLIRYENEEAVDDSQLPKDRFSAERLKGVDSTLKIQPAELGDSAVYLCASSPGTGAYEQYFGPGTRLTVT.

The CDR3 DNA follows: TGTGCCAGCAGCGTAGGGCACAGCAATCAGCCCCAGCATTTT. It specifies CASSVGHSNQPQHF. The chain joins TRBV9 to TRBJ1-5; D gene unclear. The CDR3 covers 14 residues. Trimming left V 0 bases short and J 1 base short, with 5 bases between. The V gene's germline CDR1 is SGDLS and CDR2 YYNGEE.

CDR3 loop: CASSPLAGGKGRNNEQFF. The DNA of the CDR3 is TGTGCCAGCAGTCCTTTAGCGGGGGGCAAGGGAAGAAACAATGAGCAGTTCTTC. The chain employs TRBV6-6 and TRBJ2-1, with 10 bases lining up with TRBD2. CDR1 is MNHNY, CDR2 SVGAGI, per germline (reference sequence). Germline trimming cut 5 bases from V and 5 bases from J; bases unmatched to any gene: 15. The CDR3 runs 18 residues.

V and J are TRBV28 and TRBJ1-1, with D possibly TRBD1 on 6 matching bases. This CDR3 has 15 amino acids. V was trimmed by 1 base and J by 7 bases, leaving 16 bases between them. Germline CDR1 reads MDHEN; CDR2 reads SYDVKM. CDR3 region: CASSLLFGGPLEAFF. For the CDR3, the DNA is TGTGCCAGCAGTTTATTGTTCGGGGGGCCGCTTGAAGCTTTCTTT.

CDR3 residues: CAWSPGGEAFF. CDR3 DNA sequence: TGTGCCTGGAGCCCCGGGGGGGAGGCTTTCTTT. The chain recombines TRBV30 with TRBJ1-1; TRBD1 is a possible D gene (5 bases). CDR1 is GTSNPN, CDR2 SVGIG, per germline (reference sequence). The V end was cut by 3 bases, the J end by 11 bases, with 13 bases between. The CDR3 covers 11 residues.

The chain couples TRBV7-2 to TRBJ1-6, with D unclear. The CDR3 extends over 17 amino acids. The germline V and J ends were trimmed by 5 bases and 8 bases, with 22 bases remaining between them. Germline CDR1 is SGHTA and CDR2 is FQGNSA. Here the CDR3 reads CASSPDKAASLDSPLHF. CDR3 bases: TGTGCCAGCAGCCCCGACAAGGCTGCTTCCCTAGATTCACCCCTCCACTTT.

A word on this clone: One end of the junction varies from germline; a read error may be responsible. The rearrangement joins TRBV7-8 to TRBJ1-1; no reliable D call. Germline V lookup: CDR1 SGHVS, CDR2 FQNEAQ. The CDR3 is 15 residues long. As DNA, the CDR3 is TGTGCCGGCAGCCGAACCAGGTGGAGGGAAGGTCCAGCTTTCTTT. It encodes CAGSRTRWREGPAFF.